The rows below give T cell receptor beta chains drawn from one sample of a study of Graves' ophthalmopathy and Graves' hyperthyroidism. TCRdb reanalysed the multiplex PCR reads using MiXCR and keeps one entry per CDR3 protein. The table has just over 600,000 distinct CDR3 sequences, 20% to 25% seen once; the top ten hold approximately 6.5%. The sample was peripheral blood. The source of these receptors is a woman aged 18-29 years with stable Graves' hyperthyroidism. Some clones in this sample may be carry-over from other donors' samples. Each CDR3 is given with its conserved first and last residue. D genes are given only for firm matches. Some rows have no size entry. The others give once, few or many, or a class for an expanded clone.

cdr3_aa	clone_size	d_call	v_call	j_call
CASSYSAGTRVYEQYF	many	.	TRBV28	TRBJ2-7
CASSIQSDQPQHF	many	.	TRBV19	TRBJ1-5
CASSSASSDAKNIQYF	few	.	TRBV5-1	TRBJ2-4
CATSEGTGTRYQETQYF	many	.	TRBV24-1	TRBJ2-5
CASSYSFRSSYNSPLHF	many	.	TRBV6-5	TRBJ1-6
CASSHFSQPQHF	many	.	TRBV6-2/TRBV6-3	TRBJ1-5
CASSLASGGASEQYF	.	TRBD2	TRBV5-1	TRBJ2-7
CASSPSQGEFPYEQYF	many	TRBD1	TRBV27	TRBJ2-7
CSARDWNTEAFF	.	.	TRBV20-1	TRBJ1-1
CASSSRTSGNHEQYF	many	TRBD2	TRBV27	TRBJ2-7
CASSPGASDVETQYF	.	.	TRBV6-1	TRBJ2-5
CSVEVRQGDQETQYF	many	TRBD1	TRBV29-1	TRBJ2-5
CSVDVDPGAFF	many	.	TRBV29-1	TRBJ1-1
CASSPGLTPRVYEQYF	once	.	TRBV12-3/TRBV12-4	TRBJ2-7
CASLPQTRGANYGYTF	many	.	TRBV19	TRBJ1-2
CATSDGGQGTTGELFF	.	TRBD1	TRBV24-1	TRBJ2-2
CASSPQDSPETGTIYF	.	.	TRBV25-1	TRBJ1-3
CASSYGTGVAEAFF	many	TRBD1	TRBV6-2/TRBV6-3	TRBJ1-1
CASSPGGAGEAFF	.	.	TRBV12-3/TRBV12-4	TRBJ1-1
CASSPASREGRSWQYF	.	TRBD2	TRBV12-3/TRBV12-4	TRBJ2-7
CASRQQGREAFF	.	TRBD1	TRBV12-3/TRBV12-4	TRBJ1-1
CASSRSGGRGYDSPLHF	many	.	TRBV7-3	TRBJ1-6
CSANQGSVETQYF	many	.	TRBV20-1	TRBJ2-5
CASSPHRMNTEAFF	few	.	TRBV7-2	TRBJ1-1
CASSKEQETQYF	many	.	TRBV5-1	TRBJ2-5
CASSQTQSRTGELFF	few	.	TRBV3-1	TRBJ2-2
CASSPGQDSAGAGELFF	few	.	TRBV18	TRBJ2-2
CSVVGGTSGNTIYF	few	.	TRBV29-1	TRBJ1-3
CASSSPGGVPYEQYF	many	TRBD1	TRBV7-8	TRBJ2-7
CASSFREGARVEKLFF	few	TRBD1	TRBV6-5	TRBJ1-4
CASSISTAGHPYGYTF	.	.	TRBV19	TRBJ1-2
CASSLGIPGYEAFF	many	.	TRBV12-3/TRBV12-4	TRBJ1-1
CASSSEGEGNQPQHF	.	.	TRBV12-3/TRBV12-4	TRBJ1-5
CSFTDRVNTEAFF	.	TRBD1	TRBV20-1	TRBJ1-1
CSAYTDAFF	.	.	TRBV29-1	TRBJ1-1
CASSISQGSGETQYF	many	.	TRBV19	TRBJ2-5
CASYPGGRGTQYF	many	TRBD2	TRBV12-3/TRBV12-4	TRBJ2-5
CASRLEGQGDFF	.	TRBD1	TRBV6-2/TRBV6-3	TRBJ1-1
CASSDPGGGSSYEQYF	many	.	TRBV6-1	TRBJ2-7
CASSRRAAANTEAFF	many	.	TRBV14	TRBJ1-1
CASSFQGGRDQETQYF	many	.	TRBV12-3/TRBV12-4	TRBJ2-5
CASSFTAGTGELFF	many	.	TRBV11-2	TRBJ2-2
CSARGATSGVNYEQYF	many	TRBD2	TRBV20-1	TRBJ2-7
CSAGQGAADGYTF	many	TRBD1	TRBV29-1	TRBJ1-2
CASSPAGSSGAFF	.	.	TRBV5-1	TRBJ1-1
CSAQKNTEAFF	.	.	TRBV20-1	TRBJ1-1
CASHPGRTEAFF	many	.	TRBV6-1	TRBJ1-1
CASSLGPEHPSSYEQYF	many	.	TRBV7-2	TRBJ2-7
CASSLVSRYEQYF	.	.	TRBV5-5	TRBJ2-7
CASMTGGSYNSPLHF	many	TRBD1	TRBV2	TRBJ1-6